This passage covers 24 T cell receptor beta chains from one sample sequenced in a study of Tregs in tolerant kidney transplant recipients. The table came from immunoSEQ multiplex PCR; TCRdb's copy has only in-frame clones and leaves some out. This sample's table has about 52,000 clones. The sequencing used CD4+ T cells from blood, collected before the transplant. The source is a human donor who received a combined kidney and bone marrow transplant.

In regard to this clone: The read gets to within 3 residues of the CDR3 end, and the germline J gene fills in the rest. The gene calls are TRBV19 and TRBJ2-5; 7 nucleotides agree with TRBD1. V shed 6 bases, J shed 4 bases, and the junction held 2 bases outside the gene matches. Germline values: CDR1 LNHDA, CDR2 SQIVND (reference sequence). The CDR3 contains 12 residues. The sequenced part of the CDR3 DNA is TGTGCCAGTAGCACAGGGGCAGAGACC. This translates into CASSTGAET. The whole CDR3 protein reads CASSTGAETQYF.

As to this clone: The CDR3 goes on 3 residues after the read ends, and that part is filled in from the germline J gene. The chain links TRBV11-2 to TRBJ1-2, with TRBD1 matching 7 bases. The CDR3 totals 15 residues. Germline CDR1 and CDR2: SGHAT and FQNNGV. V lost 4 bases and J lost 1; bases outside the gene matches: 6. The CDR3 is CASSSRDSINYGYTF. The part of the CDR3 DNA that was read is TGTGCCAGCAGCTCCCGGGACAGTATTAACTATGGC. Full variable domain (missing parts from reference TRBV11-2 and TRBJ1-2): EAGVAQSPRYKIIEKRQSVAFWCNPISGHATLYWYQQILGQGPKLLIQFQNNGVVDDSQLPKDRFSAERLKGVDSTLKIQPAKLEDSAVYLCASSSRDSINYGYTFGSGTRLTVV.

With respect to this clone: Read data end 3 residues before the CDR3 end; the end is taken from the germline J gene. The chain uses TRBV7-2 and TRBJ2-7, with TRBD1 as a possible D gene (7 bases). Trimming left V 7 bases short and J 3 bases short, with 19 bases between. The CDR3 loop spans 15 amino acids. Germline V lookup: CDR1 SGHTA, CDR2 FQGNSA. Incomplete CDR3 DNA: TGTGCCAGCACCCGAGGGGGGACAGCGCTCTACGAG. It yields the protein CASTRGGTALYE. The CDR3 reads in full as CASTRGGTALYEQYF.

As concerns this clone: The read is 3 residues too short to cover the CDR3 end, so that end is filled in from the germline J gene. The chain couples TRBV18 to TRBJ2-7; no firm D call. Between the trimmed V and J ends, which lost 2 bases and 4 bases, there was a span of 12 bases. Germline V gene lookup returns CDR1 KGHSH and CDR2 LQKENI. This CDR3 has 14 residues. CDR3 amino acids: CASSPSGVGYEQYF. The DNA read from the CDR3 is TGTGCCAGCTCACCATCCGGTGTAGGGTACGAG.

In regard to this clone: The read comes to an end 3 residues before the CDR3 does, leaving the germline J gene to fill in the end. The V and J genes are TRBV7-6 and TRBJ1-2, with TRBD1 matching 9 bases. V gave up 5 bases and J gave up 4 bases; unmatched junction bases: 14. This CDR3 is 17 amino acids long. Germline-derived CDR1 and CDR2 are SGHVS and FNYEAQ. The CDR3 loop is CASSPGQGVSKGYGYTF. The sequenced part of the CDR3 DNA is TGTGCCAGCAGCCCGGGACAGGGTGTGTCGAAAGGCTATGGC.

The sequenced part of the CDR3 DNA is TGTGCCAGCAGCACGGGTTCGGCAGGGGAGACC. It specifies CASSTGSAGET. The entire CDR3 protein is CASSTGSAGETQYF. This chain connects TRBV5-6 to TRBJ2-5, with D possibly TRBD1 on 5 matching bases. The read halts 3 residues ahead of the CDR3 end, with the missing end drawn from the germline J gene. Germline lookup yields CDR1 SGHDT and CDR2 YYEEEE. CDR3 length: 14 residues. Trimming pared 4 bases from V and 5 bases from J, leaving 15 bases between.

CDR3 protein: CSASKGQGVSYEQFF. CDR3 DNA, as far as it was read: TGCAGTGCTAGTAAGGGACAGGGGGTTTCGTATGAG. The V and J genes are TRBV20-1 and TRBJ2-1; 11 bases map to TRBD1. The read finishes 3 residues shy of the CDR3 end, and the germline J gene is used to complete it. Trimming removed 3 bases from V and 8 bases from J; junction bases left unmatched: 9. There are 15 residues in the CDR3. In germline, CDR1 is DFQATT, CDR2 SNEGSKA (reference sequence).

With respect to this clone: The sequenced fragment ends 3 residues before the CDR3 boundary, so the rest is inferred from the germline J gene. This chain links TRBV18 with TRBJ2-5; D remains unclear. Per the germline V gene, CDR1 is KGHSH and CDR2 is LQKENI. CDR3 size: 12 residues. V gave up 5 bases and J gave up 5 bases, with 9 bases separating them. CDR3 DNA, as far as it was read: TGTGCCAGCTCATCCCCTCTGGAGACC. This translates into CASSSPLET. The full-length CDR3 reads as CASSSPLETQYF.

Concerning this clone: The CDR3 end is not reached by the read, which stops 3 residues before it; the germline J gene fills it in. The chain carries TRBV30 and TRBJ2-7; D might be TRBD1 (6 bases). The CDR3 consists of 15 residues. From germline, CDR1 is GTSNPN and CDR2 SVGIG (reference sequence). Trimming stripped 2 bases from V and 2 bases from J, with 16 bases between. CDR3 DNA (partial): TGTGCCTGGAGTTTCTGGGCAGGGGCCCCCTACGAG. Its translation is CAWSFWAGAPYE. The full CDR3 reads CAWSFWAGAPYEQYF.

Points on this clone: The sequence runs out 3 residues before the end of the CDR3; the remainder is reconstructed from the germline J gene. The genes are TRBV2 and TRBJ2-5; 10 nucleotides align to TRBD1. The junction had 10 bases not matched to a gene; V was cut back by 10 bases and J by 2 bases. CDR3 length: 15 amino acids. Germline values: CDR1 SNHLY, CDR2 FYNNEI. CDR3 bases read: TGTGCCACCCTCGTAAGGGACAGGGGACAAGAGACC. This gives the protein CATLVRDRGQET. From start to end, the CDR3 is CATLVRDRGQETQYF.

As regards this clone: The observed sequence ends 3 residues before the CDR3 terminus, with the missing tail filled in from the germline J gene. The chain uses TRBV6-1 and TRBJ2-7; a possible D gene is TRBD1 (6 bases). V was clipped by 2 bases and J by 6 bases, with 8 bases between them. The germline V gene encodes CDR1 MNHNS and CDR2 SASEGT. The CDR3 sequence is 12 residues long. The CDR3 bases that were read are TGTGCCAGCAGTGAATGGGGGCGCGAG. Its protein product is CASSEWGRE. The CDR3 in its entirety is CASSEWGREQYF.

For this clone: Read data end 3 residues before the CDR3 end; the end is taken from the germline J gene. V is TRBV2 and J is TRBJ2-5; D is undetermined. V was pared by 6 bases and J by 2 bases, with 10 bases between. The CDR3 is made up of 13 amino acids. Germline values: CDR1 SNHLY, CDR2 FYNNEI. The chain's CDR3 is CASSVFLQETQYF. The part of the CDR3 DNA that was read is TGTGCCAGCAGCGTCTTTTTACAAGAGACC.

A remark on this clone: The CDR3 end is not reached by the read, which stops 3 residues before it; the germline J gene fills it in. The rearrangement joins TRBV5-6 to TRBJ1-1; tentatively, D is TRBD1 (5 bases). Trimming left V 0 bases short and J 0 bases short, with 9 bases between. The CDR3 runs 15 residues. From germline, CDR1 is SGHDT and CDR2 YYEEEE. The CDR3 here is CASSLGVRVNTEAFF. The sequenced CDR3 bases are TGTGCCAGCAGCTTGGGGGTCAGGGTGAACACTGAA.

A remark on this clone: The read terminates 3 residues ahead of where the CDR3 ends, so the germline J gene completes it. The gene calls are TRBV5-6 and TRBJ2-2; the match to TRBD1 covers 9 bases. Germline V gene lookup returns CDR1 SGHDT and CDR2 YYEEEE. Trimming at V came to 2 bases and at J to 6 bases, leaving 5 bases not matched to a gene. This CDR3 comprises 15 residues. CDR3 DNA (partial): TGTGCCAGCAGCTTACGGGACAGGGCCGCCGGGGAG. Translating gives CASSLRDRAAGE. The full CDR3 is CASSLRDRAAGELFF.

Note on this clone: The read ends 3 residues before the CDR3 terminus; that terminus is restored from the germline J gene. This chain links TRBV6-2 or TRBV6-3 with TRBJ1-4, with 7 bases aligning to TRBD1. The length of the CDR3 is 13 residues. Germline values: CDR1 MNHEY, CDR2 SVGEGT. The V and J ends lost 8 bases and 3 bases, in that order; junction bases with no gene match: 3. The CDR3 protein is CASRDRANEKLFF. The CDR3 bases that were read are TGTGCCAGCCGTGACAGGGCTAATGAAAAA.

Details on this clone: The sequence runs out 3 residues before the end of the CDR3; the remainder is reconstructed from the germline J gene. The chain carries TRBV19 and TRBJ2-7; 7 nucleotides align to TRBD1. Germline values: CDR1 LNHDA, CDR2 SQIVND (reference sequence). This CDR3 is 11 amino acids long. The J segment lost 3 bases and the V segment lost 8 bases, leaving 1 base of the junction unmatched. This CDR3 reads CASGTDYEQYF. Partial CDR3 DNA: TGTGCCAGTGGGACAGACTACGAG.

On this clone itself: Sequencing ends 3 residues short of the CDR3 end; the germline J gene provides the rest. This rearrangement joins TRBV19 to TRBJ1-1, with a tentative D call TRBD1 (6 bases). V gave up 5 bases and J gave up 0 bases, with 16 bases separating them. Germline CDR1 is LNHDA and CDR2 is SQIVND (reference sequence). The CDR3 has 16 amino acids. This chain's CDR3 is CASSSPGGRLNTEAFF. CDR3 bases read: TGTGCCAGTAGTTCCCCGGGGGGCCGACTGAACACTGAA.

The CDR3 is CASSDRQGVGNQPQHF. The covered CDR3 bases are TGTGCCAGCAGCGACCGACAGGGCGTCGGCAATCAGCCC. V is TRBV2 and J is TRBJ1-5; 7 nucleotides agree with TRBD1. The CDR3 goes on 3 residues after the read ends, and that part is filled in from the germline J gene. Germline CDR1 reads SNHLY; CDR2 reads FYNNEI. This CDR3 is 16 amino acids long. V lost 6 bases to trimming and J lost 2 bases; unmatched junction nucleotides: 10.

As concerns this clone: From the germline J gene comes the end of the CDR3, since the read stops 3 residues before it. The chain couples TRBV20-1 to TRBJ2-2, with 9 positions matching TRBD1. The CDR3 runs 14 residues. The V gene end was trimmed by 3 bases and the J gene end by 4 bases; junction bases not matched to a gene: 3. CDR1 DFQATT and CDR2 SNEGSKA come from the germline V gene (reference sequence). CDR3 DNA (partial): TGCAGTGCTAGGCGACAGGGGGGCACCGGGGAG. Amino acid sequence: CSARRQGGTGE. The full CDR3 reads CSARRQGGTGELFF.

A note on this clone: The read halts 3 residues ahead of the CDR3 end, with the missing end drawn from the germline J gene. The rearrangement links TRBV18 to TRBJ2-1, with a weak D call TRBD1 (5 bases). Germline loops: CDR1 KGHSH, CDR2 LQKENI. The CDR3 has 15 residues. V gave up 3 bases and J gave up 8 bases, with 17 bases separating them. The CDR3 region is CASSPYHAGSDEQFF. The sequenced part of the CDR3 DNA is TGTGCCAGCTCACCCTATCATGCAGGGTCGGATGAG.

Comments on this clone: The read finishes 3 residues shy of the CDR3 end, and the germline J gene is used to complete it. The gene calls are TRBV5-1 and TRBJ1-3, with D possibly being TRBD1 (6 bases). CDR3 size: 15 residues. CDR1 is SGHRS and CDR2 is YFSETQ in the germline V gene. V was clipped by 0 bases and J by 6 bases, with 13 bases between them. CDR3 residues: CASSLAGEIENTIYF. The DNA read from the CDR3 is TGCGCCAGCAGCTTGGCAGGGGAAATTGAAAACACC.

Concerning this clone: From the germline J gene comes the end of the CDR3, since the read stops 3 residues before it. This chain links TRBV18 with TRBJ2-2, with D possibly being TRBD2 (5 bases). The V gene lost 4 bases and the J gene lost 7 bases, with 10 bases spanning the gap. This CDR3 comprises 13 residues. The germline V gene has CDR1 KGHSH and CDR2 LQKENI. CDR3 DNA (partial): TGTGCCAGCTCACTATCAGGAGGCGGGGAG. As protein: CASSLSGGGE. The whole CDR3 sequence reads CASSLSGGGELFF.

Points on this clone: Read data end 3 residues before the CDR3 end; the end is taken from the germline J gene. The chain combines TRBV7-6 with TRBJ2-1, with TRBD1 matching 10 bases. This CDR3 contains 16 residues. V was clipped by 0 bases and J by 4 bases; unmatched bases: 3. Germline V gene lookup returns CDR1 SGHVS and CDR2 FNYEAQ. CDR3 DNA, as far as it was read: TGTGCCAGCAGCTTAGCGACGGGACAGGGGTACAATGAG. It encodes CASSLATGQGYNE. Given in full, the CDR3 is CASSLATGQGYNEQFF.

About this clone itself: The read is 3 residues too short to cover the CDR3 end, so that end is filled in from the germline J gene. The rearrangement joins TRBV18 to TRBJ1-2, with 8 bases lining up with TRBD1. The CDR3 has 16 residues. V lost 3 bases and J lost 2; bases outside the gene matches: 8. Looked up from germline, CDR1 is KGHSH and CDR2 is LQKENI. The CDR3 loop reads CASSPVRTGRNYGYTF. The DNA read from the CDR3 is TGTGCCAGCTCACCCGTTAGGACAGGGAGGAACTATGGC.